Shown below are 7 T cell receptor beta chains from a single sample sequenced in a study of blood T cell repertoires in COVID-19. Sequencing was performed with immunoSEQ multiplex PCR; in TCRdb, only in-frame clones are kept and a portion is missing. The sample holds around 240,000 clones, 65% to 90% seen once. The material sequenced was peripheral blood. These receptors all stem from a woman aged 45 to 65 with acute or convalescent COVID-19.

The chain combines TRBV4-1 with TRBJ1-1; D might be TRBD1 (5 bases). The CDR3 runs 14 residues. V gave up 0 bases and J gave up 12 bases, with 17 bases separating them. Germline assignment: CDR1 MGHRA and CDR2 YSYEKL. The CDR3 DNA sequence: TGCGCCAGCAGCCAAGAGGGGGGACCGCTTAAGACTTTCTTT. Protein: CASSQEGGPLKTFF.

This clone was recorded once. The CDR3 sequence is CASSSPAMVYQPQHF. The DNA of the CDR3 is TGTGCCAGCAGTTCGCCCGCTATGGTCTATCAGCCCCAGCATTTT. The chain recombines TRBV6-2 or TRBV6-3 with TRBJ1-5; unclear D gene. Per germline, CDR1 MNHEY and CDR2 SVGEGT. This CDR3 comprises 15 residues. The V and J ends lost 4 bases and 5 bases respectively, with 15 bases between them.

This clone has a single count. The rearrangement uses TRBV19 and TRBJ1-5; D unclear. The CDR3 has 15 residues. Trimming shortened V by 3 bases and J by 2 bases, and 11 bases separated the two germline ends. Per the germline V gene, CDR1 is LNHDA and CDR2 is SQIVND (reference sequence). The CDR3 DNA reads TGTGCCAGTAGTATTATGGGTAGCGGCAATCAGCCCCAGCATTTT. Translated: CASSIMGSGNQPQHF.

V is TRBV27 and J is TRBJ2-1; 7 nucleotides match TRBD1. CDR1 is MNHEY and CDR2 is SMNVEV in the germline V gene (reference sequence). This CDR3 has 11 residues. Trimming cost V 10 bases and J 10 bases; bases outside gene matches: 7. The CDR3 DNA reads as TGTGCCATCTTGACAGGGACGGAGCAGTTCTTC. Residues: CAILTGTEQFF.

The chain has TRBV4-1 and TRBJ1-3, with D unclear. This CDR3 has 15 amino acids. V shed 6 bases and J shed 3 bases, with 15 bases lying between them. The germline V gene encodes CDR1 MGHRA and CDR2 YSYEKL. The CDR3 here is CASSIENRGGNTIYF. In nucleotides, the CDR3 is TGCGCCAGCAGTATTGAGAACCGAGGTGGAAACACCATATATTTT.

CDR3 DNA sequence: TGTGCCAGTAGTATAACAGGAGAAGCTAACTATGGCTACACCTTC. Translating gives CASSITGEANYGYTF. The J gene is TRBJ1-2, the V gene TRBV19, with a weak D call TRBD1 (5 bases). CDR1 is LNHDA and CDR2 is SQIVND in the germline V gene (reference sequence). Trimming pared 2 bases from V and 0 bases from J, leaving 10 bases between. The CDR3 has 15 amino acids.

J is TRBJ1-5 and V is TRBV24-1, with TRBD1 matching 8 bases. Germline V CDR1 and CDR2: KGHDR, SFDVKD. CDR3 length: 14 amino acids. Germline trimming cut 4 bases from V and 3 bases from J; bases unmatched to any gene: 1. CDR3 in DNA: TGTGCCACCAGTGAGGGACAGGTCAATCAGCCCCAGCATTTT. Translating it yields CATSEGQVNQPQHF.